This T cell receptor beta chain is from a study of blood T cell repertoires in COVID-19. About the research overall: The origin of the acute and convalescent COVID-19 samples was the United States, Italy and Spain. T cells, B-cell-depleted T cells, or PBMCs supplied cDNA or gDNA.

The germline gives CDR1 WSHSY, CDR2 SAAADI. V shed 5 bases and J shed 5 bases, with 20 bases lying between them. The CDR3 loop spans 16 amino acids. Original methodology: The assay estimated nucleated cells by amplifying reference gene primers. Assay used: immunoSEQ multiplex PCR; TCRdb lists only in-frame clones, some missing. V and J calls and clone size are as listed in that table; D and trimming were resolved from the DNA. The profile shows over 110,000 clones, 80% of them singletons. The gene calls are TRBV10-2 and TRBJ2-3; TRBD2 is a possible D gene (6 bases). This TCR came from a man aged 65-85 years who had recovered from COVID-19. Sequencing was performed on peripheral blood. CDR3 DNA: TGCGCCAGCAGTACCCTTGGCGGGATAGGTGGAGATACGCAGTATTTT. It translates to CASSTLGGIGGDTQYF.